This T cell receptor (beta chain) came from a study of CD8+CD57+ T cells in acquired aplastic anemia. At the level of the study: Average DNA yield from sorted CD4+ and CD8+ cells was around 3 ug. Study results and caveats: There were twenty-nine CD8+ CDR3 sequences that occurred in both patients and controls.

This clonotype was picked up many times. Antigen specificity is unknown. Genomic DNA acted as the template from which TCR beta VDJ combination and CDR3 sequence profiling were carried out. TCRdb reanalysed the reads using MiXCR and keeps one entry per CDR3 protein. The sample carries roughly 130,000 distinct CDR3 sequences, 48% recorded once. The CDR3 has 13 residues. Trimming removed 6 bases from V and 6 bases from J; junction bases left unmatched: 7. The clonotype originates from a human donor in good health, serving as a control. The rearrangement uses TRBV12-3 or TRBV12-4 and TRBJ1-2, with TRBD1 identical over 7 bases. Material: sorted CD4+, CD8+, or CD8+CD57+ T cells (not recorded which) from PBMCs. CDR3 sequence: CASSTTGVDGYTF. In DNA form, the CDR3 reads TGTGCCAGCAGCACCACAGGGGTTGATGGCTACACCTTC.